Sequencing of this T cell receptor (beta chain) was carried out in a study of CXCR3-negative and CXCR3-positive naive CD8 T cells. Via 5' RACE with UMI labels, TRB cDNA libraries were prepared. TCRdb re-analyzed the 5' RACE reads; it lists each CDR3 protein once, without DNA. The data include 43,000 or so distinct CDR3 sequences; the top ten clones carry around 10%. The CDR3 contains 12 residues. The germline CDR1 and CDR2 sequences are SGHRS and YFSETQ. With roughly 300,000 cells each, the CD8+ T cell subsets were individually sorted in triplicate. The sample taken for sequencing was memory CD8+ T cells from blood. This receptor was obtained from a human donor in good health. Some clones in this sample may be carry-over from other donors' samples. The V and J genes are TRBV5-1 and TRBJ2-1; TCRdb reports TRBD2, a call that lacks DNA to check it against. CDR3 loop: CASSLVDNEQFF.